Listed below are T cell receptor beta chains from one sample, sequenced in a study of shared clonotypes between healthy human individuals. The table came from immunoSEQ multiplex PCR; TCRdb's copy has only in-frame clones and leaves some out. The sample lists more than 1 million clones; approximately 80% were seen once. The specimen sequenced was memory CD4+ T cells from PBMCs. The receptors were gathered from a man in his late teens or twenties in good health. Some clones in this sample may be carry-over from other donors' samples. The CDR3 runs from the conserved cysteine through the conserved F or W. The order of the fields is clone size, V gene, CDR3 length, D gene, J gene, CDR3 DNA, CDR3 protein. The D gene is left open where the match is weak. The size of a clone is reported for some rows only, either as once, few or many, or as a class for expanded clones.

clone_size: NA
v_call: TRBV5-1
cdr3_length: 15
d_call: NA
j_call: TRBJ1-2
cdr3_nt: TGCGCCAGCAGCTGGGCGCCAGGATCTAACTATGGCTACACCTTC
cdr3_aa: CASSWAPGSNYGYTF

clone_size: NA
v_call: TRBV28
cdr3_length: 17
d_call: NA
j_call: TRBJ2-5
cdr3_nt: TGTGCCAGCAGTTTTCCCCCGCGGCGGCAGGGGAGTCAGACCCAGTACTTC
cdr3_aa: CASSFPPRRQGSQTQYF

clone_size: NA
v_call: TRBV19
cdr3_length: 15
d_call: TRBD1
j_call: TRBJ1-5
cdr3_nt: TGTGCCAGTACCCCGGACAGGGTTTGGGAGCAGCCCCAGCATTTT
cdr3_aa: CASTPDRVWEQPQHF

clone_size: once
v_call: TRBV9
cdr3_length: 14
d_call: TRBD2
j_call: TRBJ2-3
cdr3_nt: TGTGCCAGCAGCCCGGGACTAGCGGAAGAGACGCAGTATTTT
cdr3_aa: CASSPGLAEETQYF

clone_size: NA
v_call: TRBV14
cdr3_length: 17
d_call: NA
j_call: TRBJ2-4
cdr3_nt: TGTGCCAGCAGCCAAGAAAGGGGGAATTTAGCCAAAAACATTCAGTACTTC
cdr3_aa: CASSQERGNLAKNIQYF

clone_size: NA
v_call: TRBV4-3
cdr3_length: 16
d_call: NA
j_call: TRBJ2-7
cdr3_nt: TGCGCCAGCAGCCAAGTACTGGGAGCAGGCCCCTACGAGCAGTACTTC
cdr3_aa: CASSQVLGAGPYEQYF

clone_size: once
v_call: TRBV6-1
cdr3_length: 16
d_call: TRBD1
j_call: TRBJ2-5
cdr3_nt: TGTGCCAGCAGTGAATGGCAGGGGGCCGGCCAAGAGACCCAGTACTTC
cdr3_aa: CASSEWQGAGQETQYF

clone_size: NA
v_call: TRBV19
cdr3_length: 14
d_call: NA
j_call: TRBJ2-1
cdr3_nt: TGTGCCAGTGGGTTATGGACAGAAGACAATGAGCAGTTCTTC
cdr3_aa: CASGLWTEDNEQFF

clone_size: once
v_call: TRBV27
cdr3_length: 15
d_call: TRBD1
j_call: TRBJ2-3
cdr3_nt: TGTGCCAGCAGTTTATGGGGACAGGGGACAGATACGCAGTATTTT
cdr3_aa: CASSLWGQGTDTQYF

clone_size: NA
v_call: TRBV11-2
cdr3_length: 15
d_call: TRBD1
j_call: TRBJ2-1
cdr3_nt: TGTGCCAGCAGCTTCGACAGGGGTGCCTACAATGAGCAGTTCTTC
cdr3_aa: CASSFDRGAYNEQFF

clone_size: NA
v_call: TRBV4-1
cdr3_length: 18
d_call: TRBD2
j_call: TRBJ2-2
cdr3_nt: TGCGCCAGCAGCCAAGTAATGGGCGGGAGAGCGGTCACCGGGGAGCTGTTTTTT
cdr3_aa: CASSQVMGGRAVTGELFF

clone_size: once
v_call: TRBV25-1
cdr3_length: 16
d_call: TRBD1
j_call: TRBJ2-7
cdr3_nt: TGTGCCAGCAGTGATGGACAGGGGACAATCCCCTACGAGCAGTACTTC
cdr3_aa: CASSDGQGTIPYEQYF

clone_size: NA
v_call: TRBV7-9
cdr3_length: 14
d_call: TRBD1
j_call: TRBJ2-7
cdr3_nt: TGTGCCAGCAGCTGGGGACAGGCCTCCTACGAGCAGTACTTC
cdr3_aa: CASSWGQASYEQYF

clone_size: few
v_call: TRBV18
cdr3_length: 17
d_call: TRBD1
j_call: TRBJ1-4
cdr3_nt: TGTGCCAGCTCACCAGTTGGTCCGGGACAGGCGAATGAAAAACTGTTTTTT
cdr3_aa: CASSPVGPGQANEKLFF

clone_size: NA
v_call: TRBV30
cdr3_length: 11
d_call: NA
j_call: TRBJ2-7
cdr3_nt: TGTGCCTCCTCCGGGGTGCATGGGCAGTACTTC
cdr3_aa: CASSGVHGQYF

clone_size: NA
v_call: TRBV2
cdr3_length: 11
d_call: NA
j_call: TRBJ2-7
cdr3_nt: TGTGCCAGCAGTGGGGGGGACGAGCAGTACTTC
cdr3_aa: CASSGGDEQYF

clone_size: NA
v_call: TRBV28
cdr3_length: 15
d_call: NA
j_call: TRBJ2-1
cdr3_nt: TGTGCCAGCAGGACACCGGGACGGTCCTACAATGAGCAGTTCTTC
cdr3_aa: CASRTPGRSYNEQFF

clone_size: NA
v_call: TRBV7-9
cdr3_length: 14
d_call: NA
j_call: TRBJ2-7
cdr3_nt: TGTGCCAGCAGCTTAGCTGGACAGATCTACGAGCAGTACTTC
cdr3_aa: CASSLAGQIYEQYF

clone_size: NA
v_call: TRBV11-3
cdr3_length: 16
d_call: NA
j_call: TRBJ2-2
cdr3_nt: TGTGCCAGCAGCCGCGGTGGGAGGCCTGACACCGGGGAGCTGTTTTTT
cdr3_aa: CASSRGGRPDTGELFF

clone_size: NA
v_call: TRBV5-1
cdr3_length: 14
d_call: TRBD1
j_call: TRBJ2-7
cdr3_nt: TGCGCCAGCAGCTGGACCGGGACAGGGTACGAGCAGTACTTC
cdr3_aa: CASSWTGTGYEQYF

clone_size: once
v_call: TRBV4-2
cdr3_length: 15
d_call: TRBD1
j_call: TRBJ1-2
cdr3_nt: TGTGCCAGCAGCCTCACCCCGGGACAGGGGATACGCTACACCTTC
cdr3_aa: CASSLTPGQGIRYTF

clone_size: NA
v_call: TRBV18
cdr3_length: 15
d_call: TRBD1
j_call: TRBJ1-2
cdr3_nt: TGTGCCAGCTCACCAAGGGGGCAGGGGCCCTATGGCTACACCTTC
cdr3_aa: CASSPRGQGPYGYTF

clone_size: NA
v_call: TRBV19
cdr3_length: 14
d_call: NA
j_call: TRBJ1-1
cdr3_nt: TGTGCCAGTAGTATAGGCTCTTGGAACACTGAAGCTTTCTTT
cdr3_aa: CASSIGSWNTEAFF

clone_size: NA
v_call: TRBV28
cdr3_length: 11
d_call: NA
j_call: TRBJ2-7
cdr3_nt: TGTGCCAGCAGTTTTGAGTCGGCGCAGTACTTC
cdr3_aa: CASSFESAQYF

clone_size: NA
v_call: TRBV9
cdr3_length: 16
d_call: NA
j_call: TRBJ2-3
cdr3_nt: TGTGCCAGCAGCCCACGCCCAGAGCGGACCACAGATACGCAGTATTTT
cdr3_aa: CASSPRPERTTDTQYF

clone_size: NA
v_call: TRBV10-1
cdr3_length: 17
d_call: TRBD1
j_call: TRBJ2-1
cdr3_nt: TGCGCCAGCAGCGATGCCCTAGGGACAGAGGCCTACAATGAGCAGTTCTTC
cdr3_aa: CASSDALGTEAYNEQFF

clone_size: NA
v_call: TRBV6-1
cdr3_length: 15
d_call: TRBD2
j_call: TRBJ2-2
cdr3_nt: TGTGCCAGCAGTGAGCTGGCGGGAGTGGCCGGGGAGCTGTTTTTT
cdr3_aa: CASSELAGVAGELFF

clone_size: once
v_call: TRBV2
cdr3_length: 13
d_call: NA
j_call: TRBJ2-7
cdr3_nt: TGTGCCAGCAGTGCCCAGGACGGGTACGAGCAGTACTTC
cdr3_aa: CASSAQDGYEQYF

clone_size: NA
v_call: TRBV21-1
cdr3_length: 13
d_call: NA
j_call: TRBJ1-1
cdr3_nt: TGTGCCAGCAGCCTGCTGGGGACAGGGAGTTCTTTCTTT
cdr3_aa: CASSLLGTGSSFF

clone_size: NA
v_call: TRBV10-3
cdr3_length: 15
d_call: TRBD1
j_call: TRBJ1-1
cdr3_nt: TGTGCCATCAGGGGACCGGGACAGGGGAACACTGAAGCTTTCTTT
cdr3_aa: CAIRGPGQGNTEAFF